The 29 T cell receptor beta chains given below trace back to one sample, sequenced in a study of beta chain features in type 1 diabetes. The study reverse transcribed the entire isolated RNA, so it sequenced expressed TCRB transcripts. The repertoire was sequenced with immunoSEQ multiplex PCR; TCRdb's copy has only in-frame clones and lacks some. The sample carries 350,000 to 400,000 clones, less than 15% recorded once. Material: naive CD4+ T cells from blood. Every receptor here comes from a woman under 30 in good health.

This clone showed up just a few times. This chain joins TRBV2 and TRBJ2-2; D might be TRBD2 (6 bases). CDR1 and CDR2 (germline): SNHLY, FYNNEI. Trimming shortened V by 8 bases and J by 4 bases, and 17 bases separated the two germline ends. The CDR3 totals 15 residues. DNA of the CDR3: TGTGCCAGCGCCGAAGGACTACTCGTCACCGGGGAGCTGTTTTTT. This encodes CASAEGLLVTGELFF.

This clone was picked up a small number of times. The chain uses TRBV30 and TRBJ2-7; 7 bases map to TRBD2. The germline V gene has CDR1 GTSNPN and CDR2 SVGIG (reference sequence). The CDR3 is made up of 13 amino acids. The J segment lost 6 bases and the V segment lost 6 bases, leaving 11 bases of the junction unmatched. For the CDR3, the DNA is TGTGCCTGCAAAAGGGGCGGGAGTGGCGAGCAGTACTTC. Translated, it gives CACKRGGSGEQYF.

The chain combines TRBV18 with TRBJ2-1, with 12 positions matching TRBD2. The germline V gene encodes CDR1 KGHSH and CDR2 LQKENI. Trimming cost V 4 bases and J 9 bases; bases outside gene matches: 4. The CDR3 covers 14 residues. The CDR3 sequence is CASSRTSGIAEQFF. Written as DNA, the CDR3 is TGTGCCAGCTCACGGACTAGCGGGATAGCTGAGCAGTTCTTC.

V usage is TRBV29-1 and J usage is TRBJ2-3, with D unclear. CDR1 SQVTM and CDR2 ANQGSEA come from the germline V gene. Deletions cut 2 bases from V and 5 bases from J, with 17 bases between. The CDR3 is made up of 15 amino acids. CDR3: CSVEPWSMERDTQYF. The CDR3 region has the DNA TGCAGCGTTGAACCGTGGAGTATGGAGAGAGATACGCAGTATTTT.

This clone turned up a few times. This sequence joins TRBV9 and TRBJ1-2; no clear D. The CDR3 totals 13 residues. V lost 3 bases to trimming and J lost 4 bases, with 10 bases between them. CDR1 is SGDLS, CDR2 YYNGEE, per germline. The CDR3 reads CASSATEIYGYTF. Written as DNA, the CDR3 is TGTGCCAGCAGCGCGACGGAGATCTATGGCTACACCTTC.

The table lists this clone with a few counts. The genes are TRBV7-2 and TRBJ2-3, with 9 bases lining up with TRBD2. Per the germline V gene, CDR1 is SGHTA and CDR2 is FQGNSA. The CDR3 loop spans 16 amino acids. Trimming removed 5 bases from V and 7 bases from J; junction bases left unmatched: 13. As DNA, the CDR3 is TGTGCCAGCAGCCCGCGACTAGCGGCCACCCACCATACGCAGTATTTT. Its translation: CASSPRLAATHHTQYF.

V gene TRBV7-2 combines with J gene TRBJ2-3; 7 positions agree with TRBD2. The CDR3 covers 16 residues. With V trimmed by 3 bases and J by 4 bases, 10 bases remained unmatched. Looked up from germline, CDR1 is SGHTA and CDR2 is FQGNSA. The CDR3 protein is CASSFGAGVNADTQYF. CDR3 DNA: TGTGCCAGCAGCTTTGGGGCGGGAGTGAATGCAGATACGCAGTATTTT.

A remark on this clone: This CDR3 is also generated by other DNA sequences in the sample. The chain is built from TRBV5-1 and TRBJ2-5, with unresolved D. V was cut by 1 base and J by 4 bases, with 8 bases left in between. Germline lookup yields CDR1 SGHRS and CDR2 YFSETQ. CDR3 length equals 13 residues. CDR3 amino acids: CASSLNPGETQYF. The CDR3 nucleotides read TGCGCCAGCAGCTTGAATCCGGGAGAGACCCAGTACTTC.

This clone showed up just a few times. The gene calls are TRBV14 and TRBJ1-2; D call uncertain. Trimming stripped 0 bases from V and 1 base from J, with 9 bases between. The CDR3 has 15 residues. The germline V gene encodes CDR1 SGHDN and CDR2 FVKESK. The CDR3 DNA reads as TGTGCCAGCAGCCAAGATGGTGGCAGTAACTATGGCTACACCTTC. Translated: CASSQDGGSNYGYTF.

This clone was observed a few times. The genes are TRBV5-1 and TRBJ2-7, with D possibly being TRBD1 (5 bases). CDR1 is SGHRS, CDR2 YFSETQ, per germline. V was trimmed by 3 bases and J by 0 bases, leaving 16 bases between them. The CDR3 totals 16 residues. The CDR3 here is CASSSTGGPSSYEQYF. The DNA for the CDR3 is TGCGCCAGCAGCTCCACAGGCGGCCCAAGCTCCTACGAGCAGTACTTC.

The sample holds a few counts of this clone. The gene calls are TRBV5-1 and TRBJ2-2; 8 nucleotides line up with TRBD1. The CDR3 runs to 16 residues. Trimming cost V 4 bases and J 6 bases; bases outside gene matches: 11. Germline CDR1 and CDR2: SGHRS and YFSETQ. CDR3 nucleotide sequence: TGCGCCAGCAGCCCCTACAGGGGGGAATTCTCCGGGGAGCTGTTTTTT. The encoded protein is CASSPYRGEFSGELFF.

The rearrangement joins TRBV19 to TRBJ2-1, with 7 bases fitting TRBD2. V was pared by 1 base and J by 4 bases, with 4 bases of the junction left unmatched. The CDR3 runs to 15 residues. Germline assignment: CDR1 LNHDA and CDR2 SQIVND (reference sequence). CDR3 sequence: CASSIVKRGYNEQFF. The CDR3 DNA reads TGTGCCAGTAGTATAGTTAAGCGGGGATACAATGAGCAGTTCTTC. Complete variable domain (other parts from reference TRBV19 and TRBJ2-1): DGGITQSPKYLFRKEGQNVTLSCEQNLNHDAMYWYRQDPGQGLRLIYYSQIVNDFQKGDIAEGYSVSREKKESFPLTVTSAQKNPTAFYLCASSIVKRGYNEQFFGPGTRLTVL.

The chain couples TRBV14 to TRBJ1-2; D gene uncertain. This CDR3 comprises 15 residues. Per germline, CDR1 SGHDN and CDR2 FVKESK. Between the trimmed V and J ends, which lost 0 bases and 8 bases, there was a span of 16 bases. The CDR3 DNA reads TGTGCCAGCAGCCAAGATTTTGGGCCATCGCGCGGCTACACCTTC. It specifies CASSQDFGPSRGYTF.

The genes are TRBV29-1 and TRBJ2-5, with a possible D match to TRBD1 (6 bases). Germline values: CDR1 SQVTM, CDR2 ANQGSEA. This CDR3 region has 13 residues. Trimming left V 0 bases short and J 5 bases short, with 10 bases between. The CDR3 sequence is CSVEEPRGETQYF. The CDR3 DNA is TGCAGCGTTGAAGAACCCAGGGGTGAGACCCAGTACTTC.

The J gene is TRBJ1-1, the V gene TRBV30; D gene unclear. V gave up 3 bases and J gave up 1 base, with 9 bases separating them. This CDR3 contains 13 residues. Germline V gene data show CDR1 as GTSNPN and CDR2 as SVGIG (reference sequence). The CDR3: CAWRRNRNTEAFF. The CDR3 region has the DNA TGTGCCTGGAGACGAAACAGGAACACTGAAGCTTTCTTT.

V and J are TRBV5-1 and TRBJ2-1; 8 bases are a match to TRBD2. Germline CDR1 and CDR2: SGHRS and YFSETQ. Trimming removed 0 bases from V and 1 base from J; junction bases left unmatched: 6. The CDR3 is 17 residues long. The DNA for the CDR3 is TGCGCCAGCAGCTTGGCCCCGGGACTAGTATCCTACAATGAGCAGTTCTTC. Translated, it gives CASSLAPGLVSYNEQFF.

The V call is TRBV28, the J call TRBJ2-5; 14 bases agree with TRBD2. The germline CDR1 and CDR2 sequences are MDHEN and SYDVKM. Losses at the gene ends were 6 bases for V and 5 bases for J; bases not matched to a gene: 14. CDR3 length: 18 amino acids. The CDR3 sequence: CASSNAPGLAGDKETQYF. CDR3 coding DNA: TGTGCCAGCAGCAACGCTCCGGGACTAGCGGGAGATAAGGAGACCCAGTACTTC.

Here the CDR3 reads CASSVGLSGSNTEAFF. The CDR3 DNA reads as TGTGCCAGCAGCGTAGGTCTGTCCGGGTCGAACACTGAAGCTTTCTTT. The chain employs TRBV9 and TRBJ1-1, with D uncertain. This CDR3 comprises 16 residues. Trimming took off 0 bases at V and 1 base at J, with 13 bases between the two ends. The germline V gene encodes CDR1 SGDLS and CDR2 YYNGEE.

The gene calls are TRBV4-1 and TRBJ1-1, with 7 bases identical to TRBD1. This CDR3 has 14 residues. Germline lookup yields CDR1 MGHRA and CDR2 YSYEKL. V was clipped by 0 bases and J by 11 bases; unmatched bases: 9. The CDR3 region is CASSQEYRGGLAFF. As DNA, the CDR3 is TGCGCCAGCAGCCAAGAATACAGGGGTGGCCTGGCTTTCTTT.

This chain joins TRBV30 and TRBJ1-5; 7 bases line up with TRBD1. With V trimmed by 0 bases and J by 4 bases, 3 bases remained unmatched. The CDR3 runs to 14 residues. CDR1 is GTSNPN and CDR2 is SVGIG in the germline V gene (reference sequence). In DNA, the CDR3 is TGTGCCTGGAGTGTAGGACAGGCTAATCAGCCCCAGCATTTT. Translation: CAWSVGQANQPQHF.

CDR3: CASSSLQGVEGGEQFF. DNA for the CDR3: TGCGCCAGCAGCTCGCTGCAGGGGGTTGAGGGAGGTGAGCAGTTCTTC. V is TRBV5-1 and J is TRBJ2-1, with a possible D match to TRBD1 (7 bases). CDR3 length: 16 amino acids. Germline V lookup: CDR1 SGHRS, CDR2 YFSETQ. V dropped 3 bases and J dropped 9 bases, with 22 bases sitting between them.

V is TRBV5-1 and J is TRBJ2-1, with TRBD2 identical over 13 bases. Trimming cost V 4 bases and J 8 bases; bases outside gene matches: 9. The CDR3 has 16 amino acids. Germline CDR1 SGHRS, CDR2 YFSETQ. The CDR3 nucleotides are TGCGCCAGCAGCATAAGCGGGACTAGCGGGATCGATGAGCAGTTCTTC. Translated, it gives CASSISGTSGIDEQFF.

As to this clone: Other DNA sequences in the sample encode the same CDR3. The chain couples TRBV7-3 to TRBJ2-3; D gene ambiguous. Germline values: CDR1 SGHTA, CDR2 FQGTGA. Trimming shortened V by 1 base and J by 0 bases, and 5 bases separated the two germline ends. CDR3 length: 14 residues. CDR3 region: CASSLIGSTDTQYF. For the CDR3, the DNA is TGTGCCAGCAGCTTAATTGGCAGCACAGATACGCAGTATTTT.

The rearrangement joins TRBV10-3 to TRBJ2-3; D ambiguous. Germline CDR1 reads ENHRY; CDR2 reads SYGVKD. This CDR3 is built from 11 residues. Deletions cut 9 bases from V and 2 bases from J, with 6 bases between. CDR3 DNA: TGTGCCATGGGCCACACAGATACGCAGTATTTT. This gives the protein CAMGHTDTQYF.

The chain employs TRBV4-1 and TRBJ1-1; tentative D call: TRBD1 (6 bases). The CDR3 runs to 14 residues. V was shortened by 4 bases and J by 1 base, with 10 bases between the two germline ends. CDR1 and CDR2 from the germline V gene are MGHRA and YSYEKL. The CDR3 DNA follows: TGCGCCAGCAGCCGAGGACAGCAGAACACTGAAGCTTTCTTT. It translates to CASSRGQQNTEAFF.

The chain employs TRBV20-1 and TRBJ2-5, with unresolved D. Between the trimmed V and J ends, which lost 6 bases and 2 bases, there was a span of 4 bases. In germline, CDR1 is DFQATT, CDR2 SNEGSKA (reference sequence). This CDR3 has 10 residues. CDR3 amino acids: CSAQQETQYF. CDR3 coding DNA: TGCAGTGCACAACAAGAGACCCAGTACTTC.

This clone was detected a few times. CDR3 nucleotides: TGTGCCAGTGGGAGCTACGAGCAGTACTTC. Protein: CASGSYEQYF. The V gene is TRBV7-9, the J gene TRBJ2-7; perhaps TRBD2 as D (5 bases). V dropped 9 bases and J dropped 3 bases, with 6 bases sitting between them. The CDR3 is 10 residues long. Germline loops: CDR1 SEHNR, CDR2 FQNEAQ (reference sequence).

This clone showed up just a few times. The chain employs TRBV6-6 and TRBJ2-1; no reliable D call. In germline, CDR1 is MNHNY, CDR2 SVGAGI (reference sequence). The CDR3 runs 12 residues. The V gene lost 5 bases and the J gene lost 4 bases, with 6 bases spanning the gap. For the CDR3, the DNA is TGTGCCAGCAGTGCTAGATACAATGAGCAGTTCTTC. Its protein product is CASSARYNEQFF.

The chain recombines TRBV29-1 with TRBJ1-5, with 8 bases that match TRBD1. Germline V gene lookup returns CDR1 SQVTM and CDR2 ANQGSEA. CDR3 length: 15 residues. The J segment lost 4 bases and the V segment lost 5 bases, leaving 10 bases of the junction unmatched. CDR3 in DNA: TGCAGCGTTTCTACCCAGGGGGCAGGTAATCAGCCCCAGCATTTT. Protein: CSVSTQGAGNQPQHF.